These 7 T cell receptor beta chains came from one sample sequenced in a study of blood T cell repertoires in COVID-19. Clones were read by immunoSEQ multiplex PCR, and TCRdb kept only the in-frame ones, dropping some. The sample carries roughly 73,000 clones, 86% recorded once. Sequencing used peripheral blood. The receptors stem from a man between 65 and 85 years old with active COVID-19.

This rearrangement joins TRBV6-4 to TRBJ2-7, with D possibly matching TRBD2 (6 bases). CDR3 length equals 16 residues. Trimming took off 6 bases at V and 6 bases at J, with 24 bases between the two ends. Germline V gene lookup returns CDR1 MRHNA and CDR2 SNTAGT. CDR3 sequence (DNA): TGTGCCAGCAGCAACGGGGACCAGAGGGAGGCTAGCGAGCAGTACTTC. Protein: CASSNGDQREASEQYF.

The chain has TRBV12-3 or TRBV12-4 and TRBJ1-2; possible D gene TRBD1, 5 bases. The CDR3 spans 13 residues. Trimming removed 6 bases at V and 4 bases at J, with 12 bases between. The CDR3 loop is CASSSGLGYGYTF. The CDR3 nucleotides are TGTGCCAGCAGCTCAGGGTTAGGCTATGGCTACACCTTC.

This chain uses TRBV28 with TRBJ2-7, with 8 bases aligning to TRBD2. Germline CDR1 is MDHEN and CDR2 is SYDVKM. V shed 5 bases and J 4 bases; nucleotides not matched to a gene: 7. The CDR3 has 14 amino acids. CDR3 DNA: TGTGCCAGCAGTAGCCCCGGGGGGGGGTACGAGCAGTACTTC. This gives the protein CASSSPGGGYEQYF.

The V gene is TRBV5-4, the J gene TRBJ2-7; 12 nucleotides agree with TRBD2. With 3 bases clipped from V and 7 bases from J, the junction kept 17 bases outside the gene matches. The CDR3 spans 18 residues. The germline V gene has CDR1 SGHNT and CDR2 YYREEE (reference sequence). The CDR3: CASSSPRLAGVRGGEQYF. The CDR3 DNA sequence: TGTGCCAGCAGCTCCCCTCGACTAGCGGGAGTTAGGGGAGGGGAGCAGTACTTC.

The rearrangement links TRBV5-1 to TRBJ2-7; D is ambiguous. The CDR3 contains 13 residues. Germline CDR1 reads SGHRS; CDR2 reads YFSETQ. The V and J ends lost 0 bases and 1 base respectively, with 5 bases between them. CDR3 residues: CASSLGQSYEQYF. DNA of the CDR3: TGCGCCAGCAGCTTGGGGCAATCCTACGAGCAGTACTTC.

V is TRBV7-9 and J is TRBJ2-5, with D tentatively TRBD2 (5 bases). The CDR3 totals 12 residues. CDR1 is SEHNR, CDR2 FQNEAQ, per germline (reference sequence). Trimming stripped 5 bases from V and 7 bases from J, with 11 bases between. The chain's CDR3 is CASSPLSGTQYF. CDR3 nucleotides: TGTGCCAGCAGCCCCCTCAGCGGGACCCAGTACTTC. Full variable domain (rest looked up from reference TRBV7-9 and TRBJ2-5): DTGVSQNPRHKITKRGQNVTFRCDPISEHNRLYWYRQTLGQGPEFLTYFQNEAQLEKSRLLSDRFSAERPKGSFSTLEIQRTEQGDSAMYLCASSPLSGTQYFGPGTRLLVL.

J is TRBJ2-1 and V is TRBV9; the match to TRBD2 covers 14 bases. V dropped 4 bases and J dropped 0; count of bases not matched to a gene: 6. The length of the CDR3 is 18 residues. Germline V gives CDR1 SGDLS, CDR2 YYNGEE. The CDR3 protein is CASSQGLAGAGSYNEQFF. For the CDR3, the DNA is TGTGCCAGCAGCCAGGGACTAGCGGGAGCGGGCTCCTACAATGAGCAGTTCTTC.